This T cell receptor (beta chain) was identified during a study of blood T cell repertoires in COVID-19. Across the whole study: Whether acute or convalescent, the COVID-19 samples came from the United States, Italy and Spain. PBMCs, B-cell-depleted T cells, or T cells were the source of the cDNA or gDNA that made up the material.

The CDR3 has 14 residues. The germline V gene has CDR1 MNHNY and CDR2 SVGAGI (reference sequence). V lost 8 bases, J lost 2 bases, and 13 bases lay in between. Methods used by the authors: Counts of nucleated cells, estimated from reference gene primer amplification, were obtained. Libraries were prepared by immunoSEQ multiplex PCR; TCRdb keeps only in-frame clonotypes and omits some of them. V, J and clone size were drawn from that table, and D and trimming were deduced from the DNA. Of roughly 74,000 clones listed, 70% to 90% were seen once; the top ten hold 36%. The chain has TRBV6-6 and TRBJ1-3; the D is unclear. This clonotype was sampled from a man in his 70s with acute or convalescent COVID-19. The sequencing input was peripheral blood. The CDR3 spells CASGTAAAGNTIYF. DNA for the CDR3: TGTGCCAGCGGTACCGCCGCAGCTGGAAACACCATATATTTT.